The 31 T cell receptor beta chains in this list originate from one sample, sequenced in a study of blood T cell repertoires in COVID-19. TCRdb's copy holds only in-frame clones and misses some; the assay was immunoSEQ multiplex PCR. The table includes some 120,000 clones, around three quarters detected once. The sample taken for sequencing was peripheral blood. These receptors all come from a human donor in a cohort sampled during active COVID-19.

The chain employs TRBV19 and TRBJ2-7; 10 bases are a match to TRBD2. Trimming at V came to 4 bases and at J to 4 bases, leaving 7 bases not matched to a gene. The CDR3 covers 15 residues. The germline V gene has CDR1 LNHDA and CDR2 SQIVND (reference sequence). Written as DNA, the CDR3 is TGTGCCAGTAGTACACCAGCGGGGGGGAGGTACGAGCAGTACTTC. Translation: CASSTPAGGRYEQYF.

V and J are TRBV7-8 and TRBJ1-6; perhaps TRBD1 as D (6 bases). Trimming removed 1 base from V and 9 bases from J, with 10 bases in between. CDR3 length equals 14 residues. CDR1 is SGHVS and CDR2 is FQNEAQ in the germline V gene. Here the CDR3 reads CASSLDRVGSPLHF. CDR3 in DNA: TGTGCCAGCAGCTTAGACAGGGTCGGTTCACCCCTCCACTTT. Full variable domain (outside the CDR3, taken from reference TRBV7-8 and TRBJ1-6): GAGVSQSPRYKVAKRGQDVALRCDPISGHVSLFWYQQALGQGPEFLTYFQNEAQLDKSGLPSDRFFAERPEGSVSTLKIQRTQQEDSAVYLCASSLDRVGSPLHFGNGTRLTVT.

J is TRBJ1-5 and V is TRBV11-2; possible D gene TRBD1, 5 bases. V lost 2 bases to trimming and J lost 10 bases, with 15 bases between them. This CDR3 comprises 14 residues. The germline V gene encodes CDR1 SGHAT and CDR2 FQNNGV. CDR3 residues: CASSLIRGWGPQHF. The CDR3 DNA reads TGTGCCAGCAGCTTAATACGGGGGTGGGGTCCCCAGCATTTT.

The rearrangement links TRBV6-6 to TRBJ2-7; 10 nucleotides line up with TRBD1. This CDR3 region has 14 residues. Germline values: CDR1 MNHNY, CDR2 SVGAGI (reference sequence). V lost 6 bases, J lost 5 bases, and 7 bases stayed unmatched. CDR3 coding DNA: TGTGCCAGCAGGCCAGACAGGGGGCGTCACGAGCAGTACTTC. This sequence encodes CASRPDRGRHEQYF.

The chain uses TRBV24-1 and TRBJ2-2; TRBD2 aligns across 15 bases. The germline gives CDR1 KGHDR, CDR2 SFDVKD. The trim removed 4 bases at V and 10 bases at J, leaving 9 bases unmatched. This CDR3 is built from 17 residues. The CDR3 is CATSDPPGTSGGSELFF. CDR3 sequence (DNA): TGTGCCACCAGTGACCCCCCCGGGACTAGCGGGGGGTCGGAGCTGTTTTTT.

This sequence joins TRBV5-1 and TRBJ2-5; 16 bases align to TRBD2. CDR3 length: 17 amino acids. V dropped 3 bases and J dropped 5; count of bases not matched to a gene: 7. CDR1 and CDR2 (germline): SGHRS, YFSETQ. The CDR3 DNA is TGCGCCAGCAGCTCGGGACTAGCGGGGGGGAGAGTGGAGACCCAGTACTTC. The encoded protein is CASSSGLAGGRVETQYF. Variable domain in full (rest from reference TRBV5-1 and TRBJ2-5): KAGVTQTPRYLIKTRGQQVTLSCSPISGHRSVSWYQQTPGQGLQFLFEYFSETQRNKGNFPGRFSGRQFSNSRSEMNVSTLELGDSALYLCASSSGLAGGRVETQYFGPGTRLLVL.

The V and J genes are TRBV6-1 and TRBJ2-7, with D unresolved. The CDR3 totals 13 residues. CDR1 is MNHNS, CDR2 SASEGT, per germline. The V and J ends lost 1 base and 0 bases respectively, with 4 bases between them. The CDR3 is CASSEVSSYEQYF. CDR3 sequence (DNA): TGTGCCAGCAGTGAAGTCAGCTCCTACGAGCAGTACTTC.

V usage is TRBV28 and J usage is TRBJ1-1; D uncertain. The CDR3 contains 15 residues. The V and J ends lost 7 bases and 1 base respectively, with 16 bases between them. CDR1 is MDHEN and CDR2 is SYDVKM in the germline V gene. CDR3 DNA sequence: TGTGCCAGCAAACATACCGGGGTAAAGAACACTGAAGCTTTCTTT. As protein: CASKHTGVKNTEAFF.

The rearrangement joins TRBV27 to TRBJ2-1, with D possibly being TRBD2 (6 bases). The CDR3 consists of 13 residues. Per the germline V gene, CDR1 is MNHEY and CDR2 is SMNVEV (reference sequence). The V and J ends lost 11 bases and 6 bases respectively, with 17 bases between them. CDR3 in amino acids: CALQGGVGNEQFF. The CDR3 bases are TGTGCCCTTCAGGGAGGAGTGGGCAATGAGCAGTTCTTC.

The chain has TRBV10-1 and TRBJ1-1; 7 bases are a match to TRBD1. CDR3 size: 13 residues. Germline lookup yields CDR1 WNHNN and CDR2 SYGVQD (reference sequence). V was clipped by 6 bases and J by 4 bases; unmatched bases: 5. The CDR3 DNA is TGCGCCAGCAGAGCGACAGGGAGCACTGAAGCTTTCTTT. Its protein is CASRATGSTEAFF.

The rearrangement uses TRBV11-2 and TRBJ1-4, with 8 bases lining up with TRBD1. Losses at the gene ends were 0 bases for V and 3 bases for J; bases not matched to a gene: 3. This CDR3 has 16 residues. Per germline, CDR1 SGHAT and CDR2 FQNNGV. The CDR3 protein is CASSLDLGQANEKLFF. The CDR3, as DNA: TGTGCCAGCAGCTTAGATCTGGGACAGGCTAATGAAAAACTGTTTTTT.

The chain uses TRBV4-1 and TRBJ2-3; the match to TRBD2 covers 8 bases. The CDR3 totals 16 residues. The V segment lost 1 base and the J segment 5 bases; nucleotides outside the gene matches: 8. The germline CDR1 and CDR2 sequences are MGHRA and YSYEKL. The CDR3 nucleotides are TGCGCCAGCAGCCAAGTCTCGGGGGGGGCCAGAGATACGCAGTATTTT. Translating it yields CASSQVSGGARDTQYF.

The chain recombines TRBV7-8 with TRBJ2-5, with 7 bases that match TRBD2. The CDR3 runs to 15 residues. Germline values: CDR1 SGHVS, CDR2 FQNEAQ. Trimming at V came to 2 bases and at J to 3 bases, leaving 6 bases not matched to a gene. This chain's CDR3 is CASSLSSGPEETQYF. The DNA of the CDR3 is TGTGCCAGCAGCTTATCTAGCGGCCCTGAAGAGACCCAGTACTTC.

The CDR3 region is CASSPRGRTGGVSGANVLTF. The CDR3, as DNA: TGTGCCAGCAGTCCCCGGGGACGGACAGGGGGGGTGTCTGGGGCCAACGTCCTGACTTTC. This chain joins TRBV4-2 and TRBJ2-6, with 10 bases lining up with TRBD1. This CDR3 is 20 amino acids long. V was clipped by 6 bases and J by 1 base; unmatched bases: 15. Per the germline V gene, CDR1 is LGHNA and CDR2 is YNFKEQ.

The V gene is TRBV19, the J gene TRBJ1-4; D is undetermined. This CDR3 has 17 amino acids. Deletions cut 4 bases from V and 4 bases from J, with 19 bases between. CDR1 and CDR2 from the germline V gene are LNHDA and SQIVND (reference sequence). The chain's CDR3 is CASSTRLSLGLNEKLFF. In DNA, the CDR3 is TGTGCCAGTAGTACACGCCTCTCATTGGGCCTTAATGAAAAACTGTTTTTT.

The CDR3 bases are TGTGCCAGCAGTTACTCCTGGGCGGAGCAGTTCTTC. The encoded protein is CASSYSWAEQFF. This chain joins TRBV6-2 or TRBV6-3 and TRBJ2-1, with D unclear. Germline V gene data show CDR1 as MNHEY and CDR2 as SVGEGT. The CDR3 runs 12 residues. The V end lost 0 bases, the J end lost 10 bases, and 7 bases lay between the germline ends.

This chain links TRBV2 with TRBJ2-1; the match to TRBD1 covers 8 bases. CDR3 length: 14 residues. Germline CDR1 and CDR2: SNHLY and FYNNEI. After removal of 2 bases from V and 8 bases from J, the junction contained 5 bases not matched to a gene. The CDR3 region is CASSERTGWDEQFF. For the CDR3, the DNA is TGTGCCAGCAGTGAACGGACAGGGTGGGATGAGCAGTTCTTC.

The V call is TRBV28, the J call TRBJ2-2, with a weak D call TRBD2 (5 bases). Trimming shortened V by 7 bases and J by 0 bases, and 18 bases separated the two germline ends. Germline CDR1 is MDHEN and CDR2 is SYDVKM. The CDR3 sequence is 17 residues long. The CDR3 bases are TGTGCCAGCACCGTCCAAGGGAGCATCTCGAACACCGGGGAGCTGTTTTTT. It codes for CASTVQGSISNTGELFF.

The chain carries TRBV19 and TRBJ2-1; 10 bases match TRBD1. Germline assignment: CDR1 LNHDA and CDR2 SQIVND (reference sequence). The CDR3 covers 17 residues. The trim removed 1 base at V and 5 bases at J, leaving 8 bases unmatched. The CDR3 bases are TGTGCCAGTAGTATAGGTTTGGGACAGGGGATAAACAATGAGCAGTTCTTC. Residues: CASSIGLGQGINNEQFF. The full variable domain, rest sourced from reference TRBV19 and TRBJ2-1, is DGGITQSPKYLFRKEGQNVTLSCEQNLNHDAMYWYRQDPGQGLRLIYYSQIVNDFQKGDIAEGYSVSREKKESFPLTVTSAQKNPTAFYLCASSIGLGQGINNEQFFGPGTRLTVL.

This sequence joins TRBV5-1 and TRBJ2-5; D perhaps matches TRBD1 (5 bases). The V gene's germline CDR1 is SGHRS and CDR2 YFSETQ. The CDR3 extends over 17 amino acids. V gave up 3 bases and J gave up 4 bases, with 22 bases separating them. The CDR3 spells CASSSDGQPRVIETQYF. Here the CDR3 DNA reads TGCGCCAGCAGCTCAGACGGACAACCTCGCGTCATAGAGACCCAGTACTTC.

The chain recombines TRBV5-1 with TRBJ2-7, with TRBD1 matching over 11 bases. Germline assignment: CDR1 SGHRS and CDR2 YFSETQ. The CDR3 contains 14 residues. After removal of 4 bases from V and 6 bases from J, the junction contained 6 bases not matched to a gene. The CDR3 DNA reads TGCGCCAGCAGCCAGGGACAGGGGGTGACCGAGCAGTACTTC. Protein product: CASSQGQGVTEQYF.

This clone is a singleton in its sample. The chain links TRBV4-2 to TRBJ1-1, with D perhaps TRBD1 (5 bases). Per germline, CDR1 LGHNA and CDR2 YNFKEQ. The ends were cut back, 0 bases at V and 1 base at J, with 9 bases in the middle. This CDR3 contains 15 residues. CDR3 amino acids: CASSQETGANTEAFF. The CDR3 nucleotides read TGTGCCAGCAGCCAAGAAACTGGGGCGAACACTGAAGCTTTCTTT.

This clone was detected only once. J is TRBJ2-1 and V is TRBV30; TRBD2 aligns across 12 bases. The germline V gene encodes CDR1 GTSNPN and CDR2 SVGIG (reference sequence). With V trimmed by 5 bases and J by 7 bases, 3 bases remained unmatched. The CDR3 consists of 13 residues. Here the CDR3 reads CAWSSGGANEQFF. The CDR3 DNA reads as TGTGCCTGGTCTAGCGGGGGGGCGAATGAGCAGTTCTTC.

This clone occurred a few times. J is TRBJ1-1 and V is TRBV3-1 (or the pseudogene TRBV3-2); D gene ambiguous. CDR1 and CDR2 from the germline V gene are LGHDT and YNNKEL (reference sequence). V lost 0 bases and J lost 5, with 7 bases in between. CDR3 length equals 13 residues. CDR3 DNA sequence: TGTGCCAGCAGCCAAGACAGATGGACTGAAGCTTTCTTT. Amino acids: CASSQDRWTEAFF.

V usage is TRBV5-8 and J usage is TRBJ2-5; 14 bases map to TRBD2. V lost 4 bases and J lost 1; bases outside the gene matches: 6. This CDR3 is 17 amino acids long. The V gene's germline CDR1 is SGHTS and CDR2 YDEGEE. The CDR3 protein is CASSPAGLAGVQETQYF. CDR3 in DNA: TGTGCCAGCAGCCCAGCGGGACTAGCGGGGGTCCAAGAGACCCAGTACTTC.

This clone came up a few times. This chain joins TRBV19 and TRBJ1-1; 9 nucleotides match TRBD1. The junction had 3 bases not matched to a gene; V was cut back by 3 bases and J by 4 bases. The germline V gene has CDR1 LNHDA and CDR2 SQIVND (reference sequence). The CDR3 consists of 14 residues. CDR3 DNA: TGTGCCAGTAGTATGGGACAGGGAGTCACTGAAGCTTTCTTT. Encoded protein: CASSMGQGVTEAFF.

The rearrangement joins TRBV10-2 to TRBJ2-3, with D possibly matching TRBD2 (6 bases). The CDR3 covers 18 residues. Germline V gene lookup returns CDR1 WSHSY and CDR2 SAAADI. V dropped 8 bases and J dropped 0 bases, with 24 bases sitting between them. CDR3 nucleotides: TGCGCCAGCGGAGGGAACTGGGGAGCGGGCGACAGCACAGATACGCAGTATTTT. As protein: CASGGNWGAGDSTDTQYF.

This clone was detected only a few times. This chain uses TRBV6-4 with TRBJ2-1, with 12 bases lining up with TRBD2. This CDR3 spans 15 amino acids. Germline V CDR1 and CDR2: MRHNA, SNTAGT. Losses at the gene ends were 2 bases for V and 6 bases for J; bases not matched to a gene: 2. As DNA, the CDR3 is TGTGCCAGCAGTGACGCTAGCGGGGGGGCCAATGAGCAGTTCTTC. Its translation: CASSDASGGANEQFF.

The chain joins TRBV5-8 to TRBJ1-2, with 9 bases lining up with TRBD1. With 2 bases clipped from V and 3 bases from J, the junction kept 2 bases outside the gene matches. This CDR3 contains 14 residues. Germline V lookup: CDR1 SGHTS, CDR2 YDEGEE. The CDR3 region is CASSLGQGYYGYTF. The CDR3, as DNA: TGTGCCAGCAGCTTAGGACAGGGGTACTATGGCTACACCTTC.

This chain uses TRBV27 with TRBJ2-7; 10 bases map to TRBD1. CDR1 and CDR2 from the germline V gene are MNHEY and SMNVEV (reference sequence). The V gene end was trimmed by 6 bases and the J gene end by 9 bases; junction bases not matched to a gene: 8. The CDR3 contains 13 residues. Here the CDR3 reads CASSQTGGLGQYF. The CDR3 region has the DNA TGTGCCAGCAGCCAGACAGGGGGCTTAGGGCAGTACTTC.

The rearrangement links TRBV19 to TRBJ1-6, with 7 nucleotides matching TRBD1. Unmatched junction bases numbered 5, after V lost 5 bases and J lost 7 bases. The CDR3 consists of 14 residues. CDR1 and CDR2 (germline): LNHDA, SQIVND (reference sequence). CDR3 sequence reads: CASSEAGGNSPLHF. CDR3 coding DNA: TGTGCCAGTAGTGAAGCAGGGGGGAATTCACCCCTCCACTTT. Full variable domain (missing parts from reference TRBV19 and TRBJ1-6): DGGITQSPKYLFRKEGQNVTLSCEQNLNHDAMYWYRQDPGQGLRLIYYSQIVNDFQKGDIAEGYSVSREKKESFPLTVTSAQKNPTAFYLCASSEAGGNSPLHFGNGTRLTVT.